This T cell receptor beta chain was retrieved from a study of T cell changes during pregnancy in multiple sclerosis. The table came from immunoSEQ multiplex PCR; TCRdb's copy has only in-frame clones and leaves some out. The table has about 38,000 clones, nearly 90% seen once. CDR3 length equals 14 residues. CDR1 is MNHNY and CDR2 is SVGAGI in the germline V gene (reference sequence). Trimming pared 5 bases from V and 6 bases from J, leaving 14 bases between. The rearrangement joins TRBV6-6 to TRBJ1-5, with D perhaps matching TRBD1 (6 bases). Specimen: CD4+ T cells from peripheral blood mononuclear cells, collected in the second trimester of pregnancy. The TCR comes from a female donor with multiple sclerosis, enrolled in a pregnancy study. CDR3 sequence reads: CASSPPGGLQPQHF. CDR3 bases: TGTGCCAGCAGTCCCCCCGGGGGGCTTCAGCCCCAGCATTTT.